Only one count was recorded for the clone carrying this T cell receptor beta chain. What it binds is not known. In the PCR, 60 Vbeta and 13 Jbeta primers were used. Data came from immunoSEQ multiplex PCR; TCRdb stores just in-frame clones and leaves some out. Among approximately 170,000 clones, approximately 80% were seen once, and the ten largest hold 5.5% to 7.5%. The CDR3 totals 14 residues. Germline assignment: CDR1 LGHNA and CDR2 YNFKEQ. V was shortened by 1 base and J by 8 bases, with 14 bases between the two germline ends. This sample is drawn from a study of cytomegalovirus exposure and HLA in healthy donors. Study context: Across a few hundred genotyped donors, approximately 80% landed in the Caucasian-associated ancestry cluster.

Study-wide points: Presence/absence results assume similar sequencing depth per donor, which may not hold. Earlier findings revealed that most TCR beta V segments proved productive either about 87% or about 30% of the time.

The gene calls are TRBV4-2 and TRBJ1-2; D gene unclear. This clonotype originated in a woman aged 40 to 55 in good health and CMV-seropositive. The source material was PBMCs. DNA of the CDR3: TGTGCCAGCAGCCAAGTCGGACTCCACGACGGCTACACCTTC. This sequence encodes CASSQVGLHDGYTF.